The following is a T cell receptor beta chain sequence with its context. Seattle-derived patients entered the study during active infection and were followed longitudinally. The data were obtained in a study of blood T cell repertoires in COVID-19. Original data processing: Amplification of reference gene primers was used by the study to estimate nucleated cell counts. This table comes from immunoSEQ multiplex PCR, and its TCRdb copy is limited to in-frame clones, with some not included. V and J calls and clone size come straight from that table; D and trimming were deduced from the DNA. This table holds roughly 410,000 clones, approximately 89% found once. The sequenced sample consisted of peripheral blood. The receptor was isolated from a woman in her sixties or seventies with COVID-19, enrolled during active disease.

The CDR3 region has the DNA TGCGCCAGCAGCTTGAGCGGGACAGGGGGCGCCGGCGAAAAACTGTTTTTT. Amino acid sequence: CASSLSGTGGAGEKLFF. The chain recombines TRBV5-1 with TRBJ1-4; the match to TRBD1 covers 12 bases. CDR1 is SGHRS, CDR2 YFSETQ, per germline. The junction had 9 bases not matched to a gene; V was cut back by 1 base and J by 8 bases. CDR3 length: 17 amino acids.